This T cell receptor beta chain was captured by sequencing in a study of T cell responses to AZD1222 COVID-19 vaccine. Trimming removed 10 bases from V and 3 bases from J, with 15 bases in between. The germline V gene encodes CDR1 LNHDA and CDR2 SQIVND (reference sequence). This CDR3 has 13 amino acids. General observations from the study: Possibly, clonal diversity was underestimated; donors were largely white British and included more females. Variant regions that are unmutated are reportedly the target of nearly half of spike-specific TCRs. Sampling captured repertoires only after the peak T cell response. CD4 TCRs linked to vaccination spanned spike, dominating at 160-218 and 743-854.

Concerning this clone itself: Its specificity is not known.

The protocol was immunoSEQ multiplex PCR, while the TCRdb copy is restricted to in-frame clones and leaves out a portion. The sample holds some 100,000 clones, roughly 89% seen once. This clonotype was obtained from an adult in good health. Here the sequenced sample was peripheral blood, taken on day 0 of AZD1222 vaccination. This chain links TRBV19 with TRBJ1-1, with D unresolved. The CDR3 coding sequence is TGTGCCACCAAACCGACACAGTACACTGAAGCTTTCTTT. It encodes CATKPTQYTEAFF.